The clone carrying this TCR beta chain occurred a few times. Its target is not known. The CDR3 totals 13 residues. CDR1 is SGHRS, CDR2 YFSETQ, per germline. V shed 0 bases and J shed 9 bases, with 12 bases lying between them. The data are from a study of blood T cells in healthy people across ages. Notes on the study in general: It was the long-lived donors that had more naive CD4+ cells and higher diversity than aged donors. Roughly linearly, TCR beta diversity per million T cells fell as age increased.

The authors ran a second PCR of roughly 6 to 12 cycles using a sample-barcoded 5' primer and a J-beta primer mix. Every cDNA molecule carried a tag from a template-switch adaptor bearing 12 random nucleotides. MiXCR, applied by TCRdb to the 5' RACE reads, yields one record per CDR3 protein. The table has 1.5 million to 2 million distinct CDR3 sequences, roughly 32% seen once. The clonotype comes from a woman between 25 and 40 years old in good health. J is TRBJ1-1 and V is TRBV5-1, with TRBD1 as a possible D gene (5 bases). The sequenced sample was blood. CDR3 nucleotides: TGCGCCAGCAGCTTGGCCCTGGGACCCCAAGCTTTCTTT. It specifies CASSLALGPQAFF. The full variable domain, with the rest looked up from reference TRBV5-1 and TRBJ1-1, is KAGVTQTPRYLIKTRGQQVTLSCSPISGHRSVSWYQQTPGQGLQFLFEYFSETQRNKGNFPGRFSGRQFSNSRSEMNVSTLELGDSALYLCASSLALGPQAFFGQGTRLTVV.